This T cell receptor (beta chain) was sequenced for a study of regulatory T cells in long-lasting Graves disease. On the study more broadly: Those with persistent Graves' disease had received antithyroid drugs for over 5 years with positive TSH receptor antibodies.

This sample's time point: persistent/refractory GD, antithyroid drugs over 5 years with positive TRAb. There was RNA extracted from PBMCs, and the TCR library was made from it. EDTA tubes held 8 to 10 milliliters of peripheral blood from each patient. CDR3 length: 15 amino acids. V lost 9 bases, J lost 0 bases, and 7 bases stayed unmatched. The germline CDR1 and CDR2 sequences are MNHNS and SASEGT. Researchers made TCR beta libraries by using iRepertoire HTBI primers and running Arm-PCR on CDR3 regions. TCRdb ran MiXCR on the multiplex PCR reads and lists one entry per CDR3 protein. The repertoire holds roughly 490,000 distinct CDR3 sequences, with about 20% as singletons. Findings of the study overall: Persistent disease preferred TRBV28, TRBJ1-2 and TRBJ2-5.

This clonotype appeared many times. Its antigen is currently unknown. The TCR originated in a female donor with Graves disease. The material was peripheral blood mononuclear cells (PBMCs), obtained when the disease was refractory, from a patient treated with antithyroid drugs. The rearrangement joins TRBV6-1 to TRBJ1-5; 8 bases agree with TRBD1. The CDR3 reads CASGDRRFSNQPQHF. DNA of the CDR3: TGTGCCAGTGGGGACAGGAGATTTAGCAATCAGCCCCAGCATTTT.